Following are 17 T cell receptor beta chains from one sample sequenced in a study of CD8 T cells in ankylosing spondylitis. In TCRdb, the 5' RACE reads were re-called with MiXCR into one record per CDR3 protein. The repertoire includes about 300,000 distinct CDR3 sequences, around a tenth of them detected once, and about 10% sits in the top ten. Sample: blood, either unsorted or a sorted T cell fraction (not recorded which). Receptors originate from a female donor with ankylosing spondylitis or in good health (not recorded which).

Many counts were recorded for this clonotype. This sequence joins TRBV20-1 and TRBJ1-5; 9 bases match TRBD1. The CDR3 extends over 15 amino acids. Germline assignment: CDR1 DFQATT and CDR2 SNEGSKA (reference sequence). J gave up 7 bases and V 1 base, and 8 bases lay outside the gene matches. This chain's CDR3 is CSARARDRALQPQHF. CDR3 nucleotide sequence: TGCAGTGCTAGAGCCCGGGACAGGGCATTACAGCCCCAGCATTTT.

Ten or more counts support this clonotype. The chain combines TRBV20-1 with TRBJ2-5; the D gene is possibly TRBD2 (6 bases). Germline values: CDR1 DFQATT, CDR2 SNEGSKA (reference sequence). V shed 5 bases and J shed 2 bases, with 15 bases lying between them. This CDR3 is built from 14 residues. This CDR3 reads CSAYDSREQETQYF. For the CDR3, the DNA is TGCAGTGCTTACGACAGCCGGGAGCAAGAGACCCAGTACTTC.

In its sample, this clonotype was seen a few times. This chain connects TRBV28 to TRBJ2-3, with TRBD2 matching over 8 bases. The germline V gene has CDR1 MDHEN and CDR2 SYDVKM. The V gene end was trimmed by 6 bases and the J gene end by 5 bases; junction bases not matched to a gene: 4. This CDR3 has 13 residues. Here the CDR3 DNA reads TGTGCCAGCAGAGGGACTAGTGGAGATACGCAGTATTTT. This translates into CASRGTSGDTQYF.

This clonotype was recorded a few times. The CDR3 nucleotides are TGCGCCAGCAGCTACGGACGGTGGCCAACCGGGGAGCTGTTTTTT. Protein product: CASSYGRWPTGELFF. The chain has TRBV5-1 and TRBJ2-2; no clear D gene. The CDR3 contains 15 residues. V gave up 3 bases and J gave up 5 bases, with 14 bases separating them. The V gene's germline CDR1 is SGHRS and CDR2 YFSETQ.

This clonotype was counted at least ten times. This sequence joins TRBV5-1 and TRBJ1-1, with no clear D. The germline V gene encodes CDR1 SGHRS and CDR2 YFSETQ. V was cut by 4 bases and J by 4 bases, with 20 bases left in between. This CDR3 comprises 16 residues. CDR3 residues: CASSQFGGDSSTEAFF. In DNA form, the CDR3 reads TGCGCCAGCAGCCAGTTCGGCGGGGATAGTAGCACTGAAGCTTTCTTT.

There are many counts of this clonotype. The J gene is TRBJ2-1, the V gene TRBV10-3, with unresolved D. V lost 3 bases and J lost 6, with 6 bases in between. Germline CDR1 reads ENHRY; CDR2 reads SYGVKD. The CDR3 contains 12 residues. CDR3 sequence: CAISEGGNEQFF. CDR3 nucleotide sequence: TGTGCCATCAGTGAAGGTGGCAATGAGCAGTTCTTC.

This clonotype came up many times. The chain uses TRBV15 and TRBJ2-7; D not certain. V dropped 5 bases and J dropped 3 bases, with 17 bases sitting between them. The germline CDR1 and CDR2 sequences are LNHNV and YYDKDF (reference sequence). The CDR3 has 15 residues. The chain's CDR3 is CATSPERQKVYEQYF. CDR3 coding DNA: TGTGCCACCAGCCCAGAACGGCAGAAGGTCTACGAGCAGTACTTC.

This clonotype was observed at least ten times. The V gene is TRBV29-1, the J gene TRBJ2-6; 9 bases are shared with TRBD1. The length of the CDR3 is 16 residues. Germline values: CDR1 SQVTM, CDR2 ANQGSEA. The V gene end was trimmed by 1 base and the J gene end by 1 base; junction bases not matched to a gene: 2. CDR3 DNA: TGCAGCGTTGAAGGGGACAGGGAATCTGGGGCCAACGTCCTGACTTTC. It encodes CSVEGDRESGANVLTF.

A word on this clonotype: It may be a read error: a sequence one base away is much more abundant. The V call is TRBV29-1, the J call TRBJ1-2; weak D call: TRBD1 (5 bases). Looked up from germline, CDR1 is SQVTM and CDR2 is ANQGSEA. The CDR3 loop spans 14 amino acids. This CDR3 reads CSVDPSQGGYGDTF. The CDR3 coding sequence is TGCAGCGTTGACCCTTCCCAGGGAGGCTATGGCGACACCTTC.

V is TRBV7-2 and J is TRBJ2-5; no definite D call. The length of the CDR3 is 14 residues. Trimming left V 3 bases short and J 1 base short, with 9 bases between. Germline V lookup: CDR1 SGHTA, CDR2 FQGNSA. CDR3 region: CASSFPLGQETQYF. In DNA, the CDR3 is TGTGCCAGCAGCTTCCCCTTGGGCCAAGAGACCCAGTACTTC.

This clonotype was picked up a small number of times. J is TRBJ2-3 and V is TRBV29-1; 12 nucleotides agree with TRBD2. Germline trimming cut 0 bases from V and 5 bases from J; bases unmatched to any gene: 6. Germline V gene sequence: CDR1 SQVTM, CDR2 ANQGSEA. The CDR3 length is 16 residues. Written as DNA, the CDR3 is TGCAGCGTTGAAGATCAGGGGGGACTAGCGGGAGATACGCAGTATTTT. Translated, it gives CSVEDQGGLAGDTQYF.

The chain carries TRBV7-2 and TRBJ2-7, with 7 positions matching TRBD1. The length of the CDR3 is 16 residues. Germline V gene data show CDR1 as SGHTA and CDR2 as FQGNSA. V lost 5 bases and J lost 5; bases outside the gene matches: 15. CDR3 region: CASSPLGTVANDEQYF. The CDR3 DNA is TGTGCCAGCAGCCCCCTAGGGACAGTTGCGAACGACGAGCAGTACTTC.

V and J are TRBV20-1 and TRBJ2-5; 11 bases match TRBD2. This CDR3 is 16 amino acids long. The J segment lost 4 bases and the V segment lost 0 bases, leaving 7 bases of the junction unmatched. Germline V CDR1 and CDR2: DFQATT, SNEGSKA (reference sequence). The CDR3 spells CSARETRLAGRETQYF. The CDR3 DNA reads TGCAGTGCTAGAGAGACCCGACTAGCGGGGAGAGAGACCCAGTACTTC.

This clonotype was seen a few times. The genes are TRBV7-2 and TRBJ2-2; 11 bases are a match to TRBD2. Trimming at V came to 6 bases and at J to 5 bases, leaving 8 bases not matched to a gene. In germline, CDR1 is SGHTA, CDR2 FQGNSA. The CDR3 has 16 residues. CDR3 sequence reads: CASSQLAGVGTGELFF. CDR3 sequence (DNA): TGTGCCAGCAGTCAACTAGCGGGAGTGGGTACCGGGGAGCTGTTTTTT. Using reference TRBV7-2 and TRBJ2-2 for the parts outside the CDR3, the full variable domain is GAGVSQSPSNKVTEKGKDVELRCDPISGHTALYWYRQSLGQGLEFLIYFQGNSAPDKSGLPSDRFSAERTGGSVSTLTIQRTQQEDSAVYLCASSQLAGVGTGELFFGEGSRLTVL.

This clonotype was recorded at least ten times. The rearrangement uses TRBV12-3 or TRBV12-4 and TRBJ1-1; D gene ambiguous. Trimming left V 3 bases short and J 5 bases short, with 19 bases between. The CDR3 is 16 residues long. CDR3 in amino acids: CASSLSPGGLGTEAFF. The CDR3 nucleotides read TGTGCCAGCAGTTTGAGTCCTGGAGGGTTAGGGACTGAAGCTTTCTTT.

Note on this clonotype: A read error may produce the germline difference seen at one junction end. This chain's CDR3 is CARSQDVQGFQYF. The CDR3 DNA sequence: TGTGCCAGAAGCCAAGATGTACAAGGTTTCCAGTACTTC. The chain has TRBV3-1 and TRBJ2-5; no clear D. The V gene's germline CDR1 is LGHDT and CDR2 YNNKEL (reference sequence). This CDR3 is built from 13 residues.

This clonotype came up a few times. The chain has TRBV20-1 and TRBJ2-2; TRBD2 is a possible D gene (7 bases). Trimming shortened V by 6 bases and J by 6 bases, and 17 bases separated the two germline ends. This CDR3 is built from 14 residues. From germline, CDR1 is DFQATT and CDR2 SNEGSKA (reference sequence). The chain's CDR3 is CSAPAGGPSGELFF. DNA of the CDR3: TGCAGTGCCCCAGCCGGGGGGCCTTCCGGGGAGCTGTTTTTT.